The T cell receptor (beta chain) under discussion was sequenced for a study of patients and donors after allogeneic stem cell transplantation. MiXCR was run by TCRdb on the RT-PCR reads, yielding one entry per CDR3 protein. The sample lists hundreds of thousands of distinct CDR3 sequences; more than 15% were seen once. This CDR3 region has 13 residues. V trimming: 7 bases; J trimming: 3 bases; junction bases outside the gene matches: 5. This clonotype was picked up a small number of times. The sequence was obtained from a human donor who was either an allogeneic HSCT recipient or a stem cell or donor lymphocyte infusion donor (not recorded which). It is not recorded whose cells these are; they may come from a transplant donor. Sample: blood, either unsorted or a sorted T cell fraction (not recorded which). The chain joins TRBV12-3 or TRBV12-4 to TRBJ1-1; 7 positions agree with TRBD1. CDR3 region: CASTYRGDTEAFF. CDR3 sequence (DNA): TGTGCCAGCACCTACAGGGGCGACACTGAAGCTTTCTTT.